The T cell receptor (beta chain) described here comes from a study of a mutant IDH1 vaccine in newly diagnosed glioma. This clone has just a few counts. Its antigen is not identified. Study observations and caveats: With respect to changes in top peripheral T cell clonotypes, pseudoprogression seemed unrelated. Among all patients, vaccine-induced immune responses occurred in around 93%.

V was trimmed by 0 bases and J by 3 bases, leaving 4 bases between them. CDR1 and CDR2 from the germline V gene are SGHDT and YYEEEE. The CDR3 extends over 12 amino acids. Profiled with immunoSEQ multiplex PCR; TCRdb holds only in-frame clones, not every one. This table has roughly 26,000 clones, approximately 87% appearing once. Time point in this sample: week 35, safety follow-up. What each vaccine dose contained was 300 ug of mutant IDH1 20-mer peptide, accompanied by topical imiquimod. The chain joins TRBV5-6 to TRBJ2-7; D is uncertain. Sequenced material: PBMCs, taken from a glioma patient whose treatment included an IDH1 peptide vaccine. The TCR was taken from a young man with glioma. In nucleotides, the CDR3 is TGTGCCAGCAGCTTGGGGTTCTACGAGCAGTACTTC. Amino acids: CASSLGFYEQYF.